This T cell receptor beta chain stems from a study of blood T cell repertoires in COVID-19. For the study at large: Acute and convalescent COVID-19 specimens originated in the United States, Italy and Spain. PBMCs, B-cell-depleted T cells, or T cells were the source of the cDNA or gDNA that made up the material.

In the source study's methods: Amplified reference gene primers provided the basis for estimating nucleated cell counts. Data came from immunoSEQ multiplex PCR; TCRdb stores just in-frame clones and leaves some out. D and trimming were read from the DNA, whereas the V and J calls and clone size are those reported in that table. This table has just over 300,000 clones, roughly 87% appearing once. This clone was seen a single time. The junction departs from germline at one end; a sequencing error may be responsible. The germline V gene has CDR1 DFQATT and CDR2 SNEGSKA (reference sequence). This CDR3 is 13 amino acids long.

The TCR originated in a man between 18 and 29 years old with active or convalescent COVID-19. The V and J genes are TRBV20-1 and TRBJ2-7; the D gene is possibly TRBD2 (5 bases). Sequenced material: peripheral blood. The CDR3 DNA follows: TGCAGTGCTAGTTGGGCAGAAGACTACGGGCAGTACTTC. It is translated as CSASWAEDYGQYF.